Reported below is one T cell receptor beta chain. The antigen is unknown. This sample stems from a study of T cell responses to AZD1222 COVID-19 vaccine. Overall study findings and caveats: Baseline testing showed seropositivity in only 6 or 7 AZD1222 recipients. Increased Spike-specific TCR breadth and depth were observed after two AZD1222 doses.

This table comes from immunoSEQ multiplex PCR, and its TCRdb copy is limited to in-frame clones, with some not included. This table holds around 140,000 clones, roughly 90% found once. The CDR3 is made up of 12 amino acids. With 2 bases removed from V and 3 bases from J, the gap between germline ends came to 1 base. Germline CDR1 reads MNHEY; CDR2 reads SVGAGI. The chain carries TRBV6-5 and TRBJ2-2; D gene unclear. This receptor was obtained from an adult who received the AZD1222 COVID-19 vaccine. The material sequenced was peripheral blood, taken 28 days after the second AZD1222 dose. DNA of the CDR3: TGTGCCAGCAGTTACGACACCGGGGAGCTGTTTTTT. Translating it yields CASSYDTGELFF.